The rows below give T cell receptor beta chains drawn from one sample of a study of blood T cell repertoires in COVID-19. The protocol was immunoSEQ multiplex PCR, while the TCRdb copy is restricted to in-frame clones and leaves out a portion. Altogether a few hundred thousand clones are present, approximately 92% being singletons, with the ten largest covering 3.5% to 5%. The sequenced sample was peripheral blood. The receptors here all came from a woman between 40 and 55 years old who had recovered from COVID-19. The conserved cysteine and the conserved F or W are not part of the CDR3 here.

V gene,CDR3 length,J gene,CDR3 protein
TRBV12-2,14,TRBJ1-2,ASRSPRTVGDTGYT
TRBV6-5,11,TRBJ1-1,ASSSRELNEAF
TRBV6-1,12,TRBJ2-5,ASSEALSQETQY
TRBV19,14,TRBJ1-2,ASSTRWGGADYGYT
TRBV5-1,13,TRBJ2-3,ASSLELAGTDTQY
TRBV6-6,14,TRBJ2-7,ASSPGLAAYSYEQY
TRBV12-3/TRBV12-4,11,TRBJ1-1,ASSRQGPTEAF
TRBV11-2,11,TRBJ2-1,ASSRDRGNEQF
TRBV9,12,TRBJ1-1,ASSVVGGNTEAF
TRBV19,13,TRBJ2-1,ASSQEGSYYNEQF
TRBV2,12,TRBJ2-3,ASSGQGKGDTQY
TRBV18,12,TRBJ1-5,ASSLQGTGQPQH
TRBV27,13,TRBJ1-2,ASSPFGQGADGYT
TRBV3-1/TRBV3-2,13,TRBJ2-2,ASSQVLRLAGELF
TRBV6-5,12,TRBJ1-2,ASSSGQPPYGYT
TRBV5-4,13,TRBJ2-3,ASSLLQEITDTQY
TRBV21-1,12,TRBJ1-3,ASSPTGGGNTIY
TRBV28,18,TRBJ1-5,ASSVGRLGQGIRANQPQH
TRBV10-3,13,TRBJ1-2,AIKEGGQDIYGYT
TRBV7-9,11,TRBJ1-2,ASSLTGAPGYT
TRBV10-3,13,TRBJ1-6,ASRGGEWHNSPLH
TRBV5-1,14,TRBJ1-1,ASWTGSTGDETEAF
TRBV9,14,TRBJ2-5,ASSTRTGVDRETQY
TRBV6-2/TRBV6-3,14,TRBJ2-6,ASSYRSSSGANVLT
TRBV3-1/TRBV3-2,15,TRBJ1-2,ASSPNRGPRADYGYT
TRBV6-1,10,TRBJ2-1,ASSERTTYPF
TRBV7-2,16,TRBJ2-2,ASSSVPSGSANTGELF
TRBV10-3,13,TRBJ1-4,AISDKQGAGEKLF
TRBV29-1,10,TRBJ1-1,SVVYKNTEAF
TRBV19,18,TRBJ1-1,ASSLFPGHQSPDGNTEAF
TRBV28,9,TRBJ1-5,ASSFGQPQH
TRBV5-5,13,TRBJ2-2,ASSFGTGSTGELF
TRBV3-1/TRBV3-2,12,TRBJ2-7,ASSQASSYYEQY
TRBV7-2,13,TRBJ1-2,ASTPDRSLNYGYT
TRBV5-4,15,TRBJ2-2,ASSQKGHLRSTGELF
TRBV10-3,9,TRBJ2-3,AISGGDTQY
TRBV2,18,TRBJ2-3,ASRPGGWGRAEGGTDTQY
TRBV7-9,16,TRBJ2-2,ASSLLKITSGNTGELF
TRBV12-5,14,TRBJ2-2,ASGPGTSGNTGELF
TRBV7-9,11,TRBJ2-3,ASSPPRPDTQY
TRBV5-5,12,TRBJ2-5,ASSPWGGGETQY
TRBV6-5,14,TRBJ2-6,ASSYTGGSGANVLT
TRBV24-1,13,TRBJ1-2,ATSEGGTGSHGYT
TRBV11-2,12,TRBJ2-1,ASSLGGRNNEQF
TRBV11-2,13,TRBJ1-1,ASRRSIGEGGEAF
TRBV7-9,17,TRBJ2-2,ASSLPNRTSGRSTGELF
TRBV2,11,TRBJ1-2,AASRGEIYGYT